The 16 T cell receptor beta chains in this list originate from one sample, sequenced in a study of T cells in Graves' hyperthyroidism and ophthalmopathy. There were TCR beta CDR3 regions amplified from RNA transcripts. The HTBI primer set was used in a first-round RT-PCR of the TCR CDR3. In TCRdb, the multiplex PCR reads were re-called with MiXCR into one record per CDR3 protein. The data show 480,000 or so distinct CDR3 sequences, 14% seen once. The sample was blood. The receptors were gathered from a woman aged 18-29 years with Graves' hyperthyroidism.

There are many counts of this clonotype. J is TRBJ2-5 and V is TRBV2, with D perhaps TRBD1 or TRBD2 (5 bases each). The germline CDR1 and CDR2 sequences are SNHLY and FYNNEI. Trimming shortened V by 7 bases and J by 2 bases, and 11 bases separated the two germline ends. The CDR3 is 13 residues long. DNA for the CDR3: TGTGCCAGCAAGGGCAGGGAGCAAGAGACCCAGTACTTC. It encodes CASKGREQETQYF.

CDR3 in DNA: TGTGCCAGCAGCCCCAGATCCCAGCCCCAGCATTTT. Its translation is CASSPRSQPQHF. The chain couples TRBV7-2 to TRBJ1-5, with no clear D. CDR3 length: 12 residues. The V gene's germline CDR1 is SGHTA and CDR2 FQGNSA. V lost 5 bases and J 7 bases, leaving 9 bases between the germline ends.

The chain joins TRBV20-1 to TRBJ2-1; D tentatively fits TRBD1 or TRBD2 (5 bases each). The germline CDR1 and CDR2 sequences are DFQATT and SNEGSKA (reference sequence). This CDR3 spans 15 amino acids. V gave up 6 bases and J gave up 0 bases, with 15 bases separating them. CDR3 residues: CSAGRGGGSYNEQFF. The CDR3, as DNA: TGCAGTGCAGGAAGGGGTGGGGGCTCCTACAATGAGCAGTTCTTC.

The chain links TRBV30 to TRBJ2-6; D uncertain. The CDR3 spans 14 residues. The germline V gene has CDR1 GTSNPN and CDR2 SVGIG (reference sequence). Deletions cut 5 bases from V and 4 bases from J, with 12 bases between. CDR3 nucleotide sequence: TGTGCCTGGGGCAAGGGTTCGGGGGCCAACGTCCTGACTTTC. The encoded protein is CAWGKGSGANVLTF.

Many counts were recorded for this clonotype. The J gene is TRBJ1-2, the V gene TRBV7-8, with D possibly being TRBD1 (6 bases). From germline, CDR1 is SGHVS and CDR2 FQNEAQ. The CDR3 loop spans 12 amino acids. V gave up 4 bases and J gave up 8 bases, with 11 bases separating them. This chain's CDR3 is CASSSRQDGYTF. The CDR3 nucleotides read TGTGCCAGCAGCTCCCGACAGGACGGCTACACCTTC. The variable domain in full, with the rest retrieved from reference TRBV7-8 and TRBJ1-2, is GAGVSQSPRYKVAKRGQDVALRCDPISGHVSLFWYQQALGQGPEFLTYFQNEAQLDKSGLPSDRFFAERPEGSVSTLKIQRTQQEDSAVYLCASSSRQDGYTFGSGTRLTVV.

With respect to this clonotype: A much larger clone is a single base away; this may be a read error. The CDR3, as DNA: TGCGCCAGCAGCTTACCCGGGGGAGGCAATCAGCCCCAGCATTTT. Translation: CASSLPGGGNQPQHF. This chain links TRBV5-1 with TRBJ1-5; D perhaps matches TRBD1 (5 bases). Germline-derived CDR1 and CDR2 are SGHRS and YFSETQ. V lost 2 bases and J 2 bases, leaving 11 bases between the germline ends. The CDR3 loop spans 15 amino acids.

Many counts were recorded for this clonotype. The chain has TRBV12-3 or TRBV12-4 and TRBJ1-4, with unresolved D. The CDR3 has 15 residues. V was trimmed by 2 bases and J by 4 bases, leaving 11 bases between them. As DNA, the CDR3 is TGTGCCAGCAGTTTAACGGACCGCCTTAATGAAAAACTGTTTTTT. Protein: CASSLTDRLNEKLFF.

The chain carries TRBV6-1 and TRBJ1-6; no definite D call. Germline V lookup: CDR1 MNHNS, CDR2 SASEGT. This CDR3 region has 12 residues. The V end was cut by 4 bases, the J end by 10 bases, with 8 bases between. The CDR3 reads CASSVGGSPLHF. The CDR3 DNA is TGTGCCAGCAGTGTGGGAGGCTCACCCCTCCACTTT.

This clonotype was found many times. The chain is built from TRBV6-1 and TRBJ1-2; TRBD1 matches 7 bases. The CDR3 length is 15 residues. Trimming at V came to 2 bases and at J to 8 bases, leaving 11 bases not matched to a gene. From germline, CDR1 is MNHNS and CDR2 SASEGT. CDR3 residues: CASSEQAGGIGGYTF. The CDR3, as DNA: TGTGCCAGCAGTGAACAGGCAGGGGGGATCGGCGGCTACACCTTC.

The chain employs TRBV7-3 and TRBJ1-1; 10 nucleotides match TRBD1. CDR1 SGHTA and CDR2 FQGTGA come from the germline V gene. This CDR3 has 14 residues. V lost 4 bases, J lost 13 bases, and 12 bases stayed unmatched. This chain's CDR3 is CASSSFTGTGDVFF. DNA of the CDR3: TGTGCCAGCAGCTCTTTTACCGGGACAGGGGATGTTTTCTTT.

This clonotype was counted at least ten times. The chain joins TRBV28 to TRBJ2-7; 7 bases align to TRBD1. After removal of 6 bases from V and 5 bases from J, the junction contained 7 bases not matched to a gene. The CDR3 spans 13 residues. Per germline, CDR1 MDHEN and CDR2 SYDVKM. The CDR3 here is CASRTGRGNEQYF. CDR3 nucleotides: TGTGCCAGCAGGACAGGGCGTGGAAACGAGCAGTACTTC.

This clonotype was found many times. The V and J genes are TRBV24-1 and TRBJ2-3, with 7 bases fitting TRBD2. The CDR3 extends over 15 amino acids. With V trimmed by 9 bases and J by 1 base, 9 bases remained unmatched. The germline V gene encodes CDR1 KGHDR and CDR2 SFDVKD. CDR3 in amino acids: CATGLGGAGTDTQYF. CDR3 sequence (DNA): TGTGCCACCGGCCTGGGAGGGGCGGGCACAGATACGCAGTATTTT.

This clonotype was found many times. The genes are TRBV6-1 and TRBJ2-5, with D maybe TRBD2 (6 bases). Trimming removed 8 bases at V and 4 bases at J, with 17 bases between. This CDR3 is 14 amino acids long. Germline CDR1 is MNHNS and CDR2 is SASEGT. The DNA for the CDR3 is TGTGCCAGCGGTTGGGGGGTGGGAGCAGAGACCCAGTACTTC. The encoded protein is CASGWGVGAETQYF.

In the case of this clonotype: One end of the junction is discordant with germline, which a read error may explain. The rearrangement joins TRBV7-9 to TRBJ2-5, with D possibly being TRBD2 (6 bases). The CDR3 is 15 amino acids. The germline V gene has CDR1 SEHNR and CDR2 FQNEAQ (reference sequence). The CDR3 loop reads CASSLVGSGEETPYF. The CDR3 coding sequence is TGTGCCAGCAGCTTAGTCGGGAGCGGTGAAGAGACCCCGTACTTC.

This clonotype was observed a few times. The chain recombines TRBV7-3 with TRBJ1-1; TRBD1 aligns across 9 bases. The V gene's germline CDR1 is SGHTA and CDR2 FQGTGA. The CDR3 contains 13 residues. V lost 5 bases and J lost 5; bases outside the gene matches: 3. As DNA, the CDR3 is TGTGCCAGCAGCATGGGACAGGGTACTGAAGCTTTCTTT. Translation: CASSMGQGTEAFF.

This clonotype came up a few times. The chain combines TRBV2 with TRBJ1-5, with TRBD1 matching over 7 bases. There are 15 residues in the CDR3. The J segment lost 9 bases and the V segment lost 5 bases, leaving 13 bases of the junction unmatched. From germline, CDR1 is SNHLY and CDR2 FYNNEI. The CDR3 region is CASSLQGPRGRPQHF. The DNA of the CDR3 is TGTGCCAGCAGTTTACAGGGGCCCCGAGGGAGGCCCCAGCATTTT.